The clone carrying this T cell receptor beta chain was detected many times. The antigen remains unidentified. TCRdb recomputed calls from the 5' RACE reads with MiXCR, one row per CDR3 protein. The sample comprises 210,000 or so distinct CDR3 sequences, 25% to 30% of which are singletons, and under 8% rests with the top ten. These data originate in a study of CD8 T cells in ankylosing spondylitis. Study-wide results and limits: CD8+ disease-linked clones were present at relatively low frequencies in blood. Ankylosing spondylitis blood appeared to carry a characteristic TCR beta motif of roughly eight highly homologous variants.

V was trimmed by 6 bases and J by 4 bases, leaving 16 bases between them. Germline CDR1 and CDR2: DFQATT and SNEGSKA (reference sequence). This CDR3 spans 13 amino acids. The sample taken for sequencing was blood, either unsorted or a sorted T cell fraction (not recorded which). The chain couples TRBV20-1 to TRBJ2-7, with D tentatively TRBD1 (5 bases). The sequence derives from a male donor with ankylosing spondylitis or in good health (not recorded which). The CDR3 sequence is CSANIRAGYEQYF. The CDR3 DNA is TGCAGTGCGAATATCAGGGCTGGGTACGAGCAGTACTTC.